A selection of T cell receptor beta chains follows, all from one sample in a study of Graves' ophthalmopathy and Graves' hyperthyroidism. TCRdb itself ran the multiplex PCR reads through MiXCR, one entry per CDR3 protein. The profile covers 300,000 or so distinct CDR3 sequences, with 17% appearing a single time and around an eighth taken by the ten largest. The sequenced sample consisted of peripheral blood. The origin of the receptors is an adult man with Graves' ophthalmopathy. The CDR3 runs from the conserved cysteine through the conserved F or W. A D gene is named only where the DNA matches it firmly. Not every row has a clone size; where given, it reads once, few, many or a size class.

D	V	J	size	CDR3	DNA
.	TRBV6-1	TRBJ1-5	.	CASSENWGVSNQPQHF	TGTGCCAGCAGTGAAAATTGGGGTGTGAGCAATCAGCCCCAGCATTTT
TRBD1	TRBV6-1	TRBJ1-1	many	CASSADRGDTEAFF	TGTGCCAGCAGTGCGGACAGGGGGGACACTGAAGCTTTCTTT
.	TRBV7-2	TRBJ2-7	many	CASSPTPSGEQYF	TGTGCCAGCAGCCCGACGCCCTCGGGAGAGCAGTACTTC
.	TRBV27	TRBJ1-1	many	CASSSWDKATEAFF	TGTGCCAGCAGTTCGTGGGACAAGGCCACTGAAGCTTTCTTT
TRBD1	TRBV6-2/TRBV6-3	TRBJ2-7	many	CASRRLRDSSYEQYF	TGTGCCAGCAGACGCCTCCGGGACAGTTCCTACGAGCAGTACTTC
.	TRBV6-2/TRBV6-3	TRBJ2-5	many	CASSYLAEARETQYF	TGTGCCAGCAGTTACCTGGCGGAGGCAAGAGAGACCCAGTACTTC
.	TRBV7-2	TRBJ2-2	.	CASSMGPGTGELFF	TGTGCCAGCAGCATGGGACCGGGGACCGGGGAGCTGTTTTTT
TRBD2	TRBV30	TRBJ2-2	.	CALKGGGDTGELFF	TGTGCCTTGAAAGGCGGGGGGGACACCGGGGAGCTGTTTTTT
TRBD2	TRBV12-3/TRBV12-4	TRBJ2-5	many	CASSPRLAGEPGETQYF	TGTGCCAGCAGTCCAAGACTAGCGGGAGAACCCGGAGAGACCCAGTACTTC
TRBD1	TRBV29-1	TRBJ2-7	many	CSVVGQAYEQYF	TGCAGCGTCGTCGGACAGGCCTACGAGCAGTACTTC
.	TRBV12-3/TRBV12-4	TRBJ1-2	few	CASSPPPYGYTF	TGTGCCAGCAGTCCCCCCCCGTATGGCTACACCTTC
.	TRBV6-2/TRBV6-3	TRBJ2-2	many	CASKKVTTGELFF	TGTGCCAGCAAAAAAGTAACCACCGGGGAGCTGTTTTTT
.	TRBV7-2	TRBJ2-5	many	CASSLAARAGRQETQYF	TGTGCCAGCAGCTTAGCGGCAAGAGCGGGTCGACAAGAGACCCAGTACTTC
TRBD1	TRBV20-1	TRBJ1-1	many	CSAEDRVGLNTEAFF	TGCAGTGCTGAGGACAGGGTCGGTTTGAACACTGAAGCTTTCTTT
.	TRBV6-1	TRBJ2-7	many	CASRPLPPGSYEQYF	TGTGCCAGCAGGCCTCTCCCTCCGGGCTCCTACGAGCAGTACTTC
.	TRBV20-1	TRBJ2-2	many	CSAEDSSNTGELFF	TGCAGTGCCGAAGACAGCTCGAACACCGGGGAGCTGTTTTTT
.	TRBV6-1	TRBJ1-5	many	CASSGTSRRGISNQPQHF	TGTGCCAGCAGTGGGACATCCCGAAGGGGGATTAGCAATCAGCCCCAGCATTTT
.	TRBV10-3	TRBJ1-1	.	CAISPGQDTEAFF	TGTGCCATCAGTCCCGGACAAGACACTGAAGCTTTCTTT
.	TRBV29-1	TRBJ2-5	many	CSVGSVGQETQYF	TGCAGCGTTGGGAGCGTGGGCCAAGAGACCCAGTACTTC
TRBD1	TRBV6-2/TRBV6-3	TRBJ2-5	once	CASSGGTGWETQYF	TGTGCCAGCAGTGGGGGGACAGGGTGGGAGACCCAGTACTTC
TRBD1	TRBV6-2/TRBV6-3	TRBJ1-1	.	CASSYSGQGASMALNTEAFF	TGTGCCAGCAGTTACTCAGGACAGGGGGCATCGATGGCGTTGAACACTGAAGCTTTCTTT
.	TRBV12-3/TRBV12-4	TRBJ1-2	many	CASSLAVGGGDHYGYTF	TGTGCCAGCAGTTTAGCCGTAGGGGGTGGCGACCACTATGGCTACACCTTC
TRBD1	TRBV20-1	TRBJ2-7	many	CSARTGTGTYEQYF	TGCAGTGCTAGGACCGGGACAGGGACCTACGAGCAGTACTTC
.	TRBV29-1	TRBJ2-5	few	CSTQRGGAKETQYF	TGCAGCACCCAAAGGGGTGGAGCGAAAGAGACCCAGTACTTC
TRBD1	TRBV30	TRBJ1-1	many	CAWSDKQGAVGNTEAFF	TGTGCCTGGAGTGATAAACAGGGGGCGGTGGGGAACACTGAAGCTTTCTTT
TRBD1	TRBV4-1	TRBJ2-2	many	CASSQDPGGVNTGELFF	TGCGCCAGCAGCCAAGACCCAGGGGGCGTGAACACCGGGGAGCTGTTTTTT
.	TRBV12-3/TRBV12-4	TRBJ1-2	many	CASSLAQGGSTHYGYTF	TGTGCCAGCAGTTTAGCGCAGGGCGGGTCCACCCACTATGGCTACACCTTC
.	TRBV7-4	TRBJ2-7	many	CASSTGTESSYEQYF	TGTGCCAGCAGCACAGGGACCGAGAGCTCCTACGAGCAGTACTTC
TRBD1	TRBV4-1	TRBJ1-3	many	CASSQFRTGGIFAGNTIYF	TGCGCCAGCAGCCAATTCAGGACAGGGGGCATATTCGCTGGAAACACCATATATTTT
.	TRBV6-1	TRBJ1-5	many	CASSESEYQPQHF	TGTGCCAGCAGTGAATCGGAATATCAGCCCCAGCATTTT
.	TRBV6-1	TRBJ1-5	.	CASSERGPAGQPQHF	TGTGCCAGCAGTGAACGTGGACCGGCGGGTCAGCCCCAGCATTTT
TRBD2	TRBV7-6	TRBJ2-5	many	CASSSIGGDATPGTQYF	TGTGCCAGCAGCTCAATCGGGGGGGATGCCACCCCAGGGACCCAGTACTTC
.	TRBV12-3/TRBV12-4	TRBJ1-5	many	CASSSQGQPQHF	TGTGCCAGCAGCTCACAGGGCCAGCCCCAGCATTTT
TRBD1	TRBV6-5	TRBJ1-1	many	CASSRDRSNTEAFF	TGTGCCAGCAGTCGGGACAGGTCCAACACTGAAGCTTTCTTT
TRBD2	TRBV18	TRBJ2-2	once	CASSPLPQGGGKNTGELFF	TGTGCCAGCTCACCGCTCCCCCAGGGCGGGGGGAAGAACACCGGGGAGCTGTTTTTT
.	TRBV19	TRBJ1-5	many	CASSIGFGQQPFVDSNQPQHF	TGTGCCAGTAGTATAGGCTTTGGGCAACAGCCATTTGTTGATAGCAATCAGCCCCAGCATTTT
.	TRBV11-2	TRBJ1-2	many	CASSLLGVDYTF	TGTGCCAGCAGCTTACTAGGGGTAGACTACACCTTC